Listed below are T cell receptor beta chains from one sample, sequenced in a study of blood T cells in healthy people across ages. TCRdb re-analysed the 5' RACE reads in MiXCR, keeping a single row per CDR3 protein. The table lists roughly 930,000 distinct CDR3 sequences, 40% to 60% of them singletons. Sequencing was done on a sample of blood. The source is a man aged 25 to 40 in good health. Both conserved end residues are part of each CDR3. The order of the fields is D gene, V gene, clone size, J gene, CDR3 DNA, CDR3 protein. D genes are given only for firm matches. Some rows mark clone size as missing; the rest say once, few, many or name a class of expanded clone.

D: NA; V: TRBV5-1; size: NA; J: TRBJ1-1; DNA: TGCGCCAGTCCCGCCAGGGACGACGCTGAAGCTTTCTTT; CDR3: CASPARDDAEAFF
D: TRBD1; V: TRBV3-1; size: few; J: TRBJ1-2; DNA: TGTGCCAGCAGCCACGGGACAGGGGTGGGAGGCTACACCTTC; CDR3: CASSHGTGVGGYTF
D: NA; V: TRBV7-2; size: NA; J: TRBJ2-1; DNA: TGTGCCAGCAGCTCGGGCAGCCGTGGAAGAGAGACCCAGTTCTTC; CDR3: CASSSGSRGRETQFF
D: TRBD1; V: TRBV12-3/TRBV12-4; size: NA; J: TRBJ1-6; DNA: TGTGCCAGCACCCCAGGTGGGACAGGGGATTCACCCCTCCACTTT; CDR3: CASTPGGTGDSPLHF
D: TRBD1; V: TRBV29-1; size: NA; J: TRBJ2-7; DNA: TGCAGCGTTGGGCCGGGGGACAGGCTGTACGAGCAGTACTTC; CDR3: CSVGPGDRLYEQYF
D: NA; V: TRBV11-1; size: NA; J: TRBJ1-6; DNA: TGTGCCAGCAGTGGGGCAGGGCGGATCGATAATTCACCCCTCCACTTT; CDR3: CASSGAGRIDNSPLHF
D: NA; V: TRBV15; size: once; J: TRBJ2-4; DNA: TGTGCCACCAGCAGAGACGGGAGAAACATTCAGTACTTC; CDR3: CATSRDGRNIQYF
D: TRBD1; V: TRBV7-2; size: many; J: TRBJ2-1; DNA: TGTGCCAGCAGCCGGACAGGGGGCAATGAGCAGTTCTTC; CDR3: CASSRTGGNEQFF
D: NA; V: TRBV6-5; size: NA; J: TRBJ2-3; DNA: TGTGCCAGCAGCCCAGGGTTTAGGACAGATACGCAGTATTTT; CDR3: CASSPGFRTDTQYF
D: TRBD1; V: TRBV20-1; size: NA; J: TRBJ1-5; DNA: TGCAGTGCTAGAGATGGGACAGGGGAGGGTCAGCCCCAGCATTTT; CDR3: CSARDGTGEGQPQHF
D: NA; V: TRBV7-6; size: NA; J: TRBJ2-7; DNA: TGTGCCAGCAGCTCGTCTGGCGGCCACGAGCAGTACTTC; CDR3: CASSSSGGHEQYF
D: NA; V: TRBV28; size: few; J: TRBJ2-7; DNA: TGTGCCAGCACCACTACAGGGAGATCCTACGAGCAGTACTTC; CDR3: CASTTTGRSYEQYF
D: NA; V: TRBV21-1; size: NA; J: TRBJ1-5; DNA: TGTGCCAGCAGATTGTTCCGCGCAGGGGGCTATCTCGGCAATCAGCCCCAGCATTTT; CDR3: CASRLFRAGGYLGNQPQHF
D: NA; V: TRBV19; size: NA; J: TRBJ1-4; DNA: TGTGCCAAAGCTAGGGGTTCTGAAAAACTGTTTTTT; CDR3: CAKARGSEKLFF
D: NA; V: TRBV5-6; size: NA; J: TRBJ2-5; DNA: TGTGCCAGCAGCTTTGGACCGGTTTTGGAGCAGTACTTC; CDR3: CASSFGPVLEQYF
D: NA; V: TRBV2; size: NA; J: TRBJ1-5; DNA: TGTGCCAGCAGTGAGAATAGGGCAGGCAATCAGCCCCAGCATTTT; CDR3: CASSENRAGNQPQHF
D: TRBD1; V: TRBV6-5; size: NA; J: TRBJ2-7; DNA: TGTGCCAGCACCCCCGGGACAGGGAGATACGAGCAGTACTTC; CDR3: CASTPGTGRYEQYF
D: TRBD2; V: TRBV20-1; size: NA; J: TRBJ2-1; DNA: TGCAGCGCTAGGGCGGGACTAGCGGGTTACAATGAGCAGTTCTTC; CDR3: CSARAGLAGYNEQFF
D: TRBD1; V: TRBV6-1; size: NA; J: TRBJ1-4; DNA: TGTGCCAGCCTCGGGACAGTTAATGAAAAACTGTTTTTT; CDR3: CASLGTVNEKLFF
D: TRBD1; V: TRBV2; size: NA; J: TRBJ2-6; DNA: TGTGCCAGCAGGTGGGACAGGGGTAACTACTCTGGGGCCAACGTCCTGACTTTC; CDR3: CASRWDRGNYSGANVLTF
D: TRBD1; V: TRBV3-1; size: NA; J: TRBJ2-3; DNA: TGTGCCAGCAGCGAGGGACAGGGGTTTAGCACAGATACGCGGTATTTT; CDR3: CASSEGQGFSTDTRYF
D: NA; V: TRBV20-1; size: NA; J: TRBJ1-1; DNA: TGCAGTGCTAGAGATCGAGGAGGGAACCTAATCAACACTGAAGCTTTCTTT; CDR3: CSARDRGGNLINTEAFF
D: NA; V: TRBV25-1; size: NA; J: TRBJ1-2; DNA: TGTGCCAGCAGTGAACTTGGGGTGGGCGACTATGGCTACACCTTC; CDR3: CASSELGVGDYGYTF
D: NA; V: TRBV7-9; size: NA; J: TRBJ2-7; DNA: TGTGCCAGCAGCTTAGGGAGTGTCCTCTACGAGCAGTACTTC; CDR3: CASSLGSVLYEQYF